These 14 T cell receptor beta chains share one sample of origin, sequenced in a study of T cells in Graves' hyperthyroidism and ophthalmopathy. RNA transcripts served as the template for amplifying TCR beta CDR3 regions. Carried out on the TCR CDR3, a first-round RT-PCR used the HTBI primer set. MiXCR, run by TCRdb on the multiplex PCR reads, gives a single entry per CDR3 protein. This table has around 480,000 distinct CDR3 sequences, 13% to 15% appearing once. Sequencing was done on a sample of blood. These receptor sequences come from a woman aged 18 to 35 with Graves' hyperthyroidism.

This clonotype was counted only a few times. V is TRBV24-1 and J is TRBJ2-2; the match to TRBD1 covers 7 bases. Germline V CDR1 and CDR2: KGHDR, SFDVKD. The trim removed 8 bases at V and 8 bases at J, leaving 7 bases unmatched. The CDR3 extends over 13 amino acids. CDR3 amino acids: CATMLGTAGELFF. Written as DNA, the CDR3 is TGTGCCACCATGCTAGGGACAGCGGGGGAGCTGTTTTTT.

On this clonotype itself: At one of its ends the junction is not consistent with the germline gene, which may arise from a read error. This rearrangement joins TRBV7-2 to TRBJ2-2; 8 positions agree with TRBD2. Per the germline V gene, CDR1 is SGHTA and CDR2 is FQGNSA. The CDR3 covers 14 residues. In nucleotides, the CDR3 is TGTGCCAGCGGCTTAGCGGGGTTCACCGGGGAGCTGTTTTTT. Translating gives CASGLAGFTGELFF. Variable domain in full (rest from reference TRBV7-2 and TRBJ2-2): GAGVSQSPSNKVTEKGKDVELRCDPISGHTALYWYRQSLGQGLEFLIYFQGNSAPDKSGLPSDRFSAERTGGSVSTLTIQRTQQEDSAVYLCASGLAGFTGELFFGEGSRLTVL.

This sequence joins TRBV19 and TRBJ1-6, with 7 bases matching TRBD1. Germline V lookup: CDR1 LNHDA, CDR2 SQIVND (reference sequence). V gave up 1 base and J gave up 0 bases; unmatched junction bases: 9. The CDR3 loop spans 19 amino acids. The CDR3 nucleotides are TGTGCCAGTAGTATAGGATTCGACAGGGCCAGCTCCTATAATTCACCCCTCCACTTT. Translating gives CASSIGFDRASSYNSPLHF.

There are many counts of this clonotype. J is TRBJ1-3 and V is TRBV12-3 or TRBV12-4, with D unresolved. The CDR3 has 18 residues. Trimming removed 6 bases at V and 0 bases at J, with 21 bases between. As DNA, the CDR3 is TGTGCCAGCAGCTTCAAAGAACCCACGTACTTCTCTGGAAACACCATATATTTT. Protein sequence: CASSFKEPTYFSGNTIYF.

This clonotype occurred a few times. This chain connects TRBV25-1 to TRBJ1-5; possible D gene TRBD1, 5 bases. The V end was cut by 2 bases, the J end by 3 bases, with 11 bases between. CDR3 length: 15 residues. Germline assignment: CDR1 MGHDK and CDR2 SYGVNS. This chain's CDR3 is CASSEVGPSNQPQHF. The CDR3 DNA follows: TGTGCCAGCAGTGAAGTGGGGCCCTCCAATCAGCCCCAGCATTTT. The full variable domain, rest sourced from reference TRBV25-1 and TRBJ1-5, is EADIYQTPRYLVIGTGKKITLECSQTMGHDKMYWYQQDPGMELHLIHYSYGVNSTEKGDLSSESTVSRIRTEHFPLTLESARPSHTSQYLCASSEVGPSNQPQHFGDGTRLSIL.

This clonotype showed up many times. This chain connects TRBV12-3 or TRBV12-4 to TRBJ2-5; maybe TRBD2 (6 bases). The CDR3 is 15 amino acids. The V end lost 5 bases, the J end lost 1 base, and 14 bases lay between the germline ends. The CDR3 is CASSAERVVQETQYF. CDR3 bases: TGTGCCAGCAGTGCTGAGCGGGTCGTCCAAGAGACCCAGTACTTC.

This clonotype was detected only a few times. The rearrangement links TRBV9 to TRBJ1-1; D call uncertain. V lost 2 bases and J lost 5, with 13 bases in between. The CDR3 is made up of 14 amino acids. CDR1 and CDR2 (germline): SGDLS, YYNGEE. In nucleotides, the CDR3 is TGTGCCAGCAGCGTCTGGGGAGGGCAAACTGAAGCTTTCTTT. Protein: CASSVWGGQTEAFF. Complete variable domain (other parts from reference TRBV9 and TRBJ1-1): DSGVTQTPKHLITATGQRVTLRCSPRSGDLSVYWYQQSLDQGLQFLIQYYNGEERAKGNILERFSAQQFPDLHSELNLSSLELGDSALYFCASSVWGGQTEAFFGQGTRLTVV.

With regard to this clonotype: This may come from a read error, since a much larger clone is one base off. The V gene is TRBV28, the J gene TRBJ2-7; D possibly corresponds to TRBD2 (6 bases). V lost 7 bases, J lost 0 bases, and 13 bases lay in between. Germline CDR1 is MDHEN and CDR2 is SYDVKM. CDR3 size: 14 residues. CDR3 coding DNA: TGTGCCAGCAAGGTATCGGGAGTCTCCTACGAGCAGTACTTC. Protein product: CASKVSGVSYEQYF.

There are many counts of this clonotype. The chain uses TRBV10-3 and TRBJ2-3; TRBD1 matches 7 bases. CDR1 and CDR2 from the germline V gene are ENHRY and SYGVKD. CDR3 size: 14 residues. V dropped 6 bases and J dropped 5; count of bases not matched to a gene: 8. Here the CDR3 reads CAIRDRFQEDTQYF. The CDR3, as DNA: TGTGCCATCAGGGACAGGTTTCAGGAAGATACGCAGTATTTT.

This clonotype was counted a few times. The chain is built from TRBV5-1 and TRBJ2-1, with 13 nucleotides matching TRBD2. The CDR3 length is 17 residues. Germline assignment: CDR1 SGHRS and CDR2 YFSETQ. After removal of 4 bases from V and 7 bases from J, the junction contained 11 bases not matched to a gene. The CDR3 loop reads CASSPWTSGRAGNEQFF. For the CDR3, the DNA is TGCGCCAGCAGCCCATGGACTAGCGGGAGAGCAGGTAATGAGCAGTTCTTC.

The chain joins TRBV20-1 to TRBJ2-2; D is possibly TRBD1 (5 bases). Trimming pared 1 base from V and 0 bases from J, leaving 18 bases between. The germline V gene has CDR1 DFQATT and CDR2 SNEGSKA (reference sequence). The CDR3 is made up of 18 amino acids. CDR3 bases: TGCAGTGCTAGAGTCAAAAAGGGTGTAGGGGCGAACACCGGGGAGCTGTTTTTT. Residues: CSARVKKGVGANTGELFF.

This clonotype was seen repeatedly, ten times or more. The rearrangement joins TRBV14 to TRBJ2-3; D possibly uses TRBD1 or TRBD2 (5 bases each). The CDR3 loop spans 13 amino acids. Trimming removed 4 bases from V and 9 bases from J, with 14 bases in between. In germline, CDR1 is SGHDN, CDR2 FVKESK. The CDR3 coding sequence is TGTGCCAGCAGCCCGGGACCACTGAGGACGCAGTATTTT. Encoded protein: CASSPGPLRTQYF.

V is TRBV7-3 and J is TRBJ2-3; D remains unclear. V lost 0 bases and J 2 bases, leaving 3 bases between the germline ends. CDR1 and CDR2 from the germline V gene are SGHTA and FQGTGA. CDR3 size: 13 residues. The CDR3 DNA sequence: TGTGCCAGCAGCTTAACCAACACAGATACGCAGTATTTT. Its protein is CASSLTNTDTQYF.

This clonotype was seen ten or more times. The V and J genes are TRBV20-1 and TRBJ2-7; 14 bases agree with TRBD2. The V gene end was trimmed by 4 bases and the J gene end by 5 bases; junction bases not matched to a gene: 10. Germline assignment: CDR1 DFQATT and CDR2 SNEGSKA (reference sequence). CDR3 length equals 16 residues. This CDR3 is CSATYRLAGGGDEQYF. The CDR3 region has the DNA TGCAGTGCTACATACAGACTAGCGGGAGGGGGGGACGAGCAGTACTTC.